The entry below gives a single T cell receptor beta chain sequence along with its context. No antigen is known for it. Primers included in the PCR were 60 Vbeta and 13 Jbeta primers. Profiled with immunoSEQ multiplex PCR; TCRdb holds only in-frame clones, not every one. Of some 160,000 clones listed, around three quarters were seen once; the top ten hold roughly 1.7%. This sample was taken from a study of cytomegalovirus exposure and HLA in healthy donors. General study results and limits: For most TCR sequences rarity was the rule, although some public TCRs occurred in many donors.

Germline V gives CDR1 SNHLY, CDR2 FYNNEI. V was clipped by 1 base and J by 6 bases, with 10 bases between them. The CDR3 is 15 residues long. The sample comprised PBMCs. This receptor was obtained from a woman in her twenties or thirties in good health and CMV-seronegative. This chain connects TRBV2 to TRBJ1-6; D may be TRBD1 (5 bases). In nucleotides, the CDR3 is TGTGCCAGCAGTGAAGGGGGCCTACGTAATTCACCCCTCCACTTT. This gives the protein CASSEGGLRNSPLHF.